This T cell receptor beta chain was documented in a study of cytomegalovirus exposure and HLA in healthy donors. General study results and limits: What TCR beta sequences reportedly achieved was accurate prediction of HLA-A and HLA-B alleles in most subjects.

Amplification used 60 Vbeta primers and 13 Jbeta primers. Profiling relied on immunoSEQ multiplex PCR, and the TCRdb table lists in-frame clones only, not all of them. The sample shows fewer than 80,000 clones, 65% to 75% of them seen only once. CDR3 length: 18 residues. V shed 2 bases and J shed 6 bases, with 23 bases lying between them. The germline gives CDR1 MNHNS, CDR2 SASEGT. Of note for this clone: What it recognizes is unknown.

The material sequenced was PBMCs. This TCR derives from a woman in her thirties in good health and CMV-seronegative. The rearrangement joins TRBV6-1 to TRBJ2-1, with D possibly being TRBD2 (6 bases). CDR3 in DNA: TGTGCCAGCAGTGAAACAGGACTAACTAGGCACGGACCCAATGAGCAGTTCTTC. Encoded protein: CASSETGLTRHGPNEQFF.